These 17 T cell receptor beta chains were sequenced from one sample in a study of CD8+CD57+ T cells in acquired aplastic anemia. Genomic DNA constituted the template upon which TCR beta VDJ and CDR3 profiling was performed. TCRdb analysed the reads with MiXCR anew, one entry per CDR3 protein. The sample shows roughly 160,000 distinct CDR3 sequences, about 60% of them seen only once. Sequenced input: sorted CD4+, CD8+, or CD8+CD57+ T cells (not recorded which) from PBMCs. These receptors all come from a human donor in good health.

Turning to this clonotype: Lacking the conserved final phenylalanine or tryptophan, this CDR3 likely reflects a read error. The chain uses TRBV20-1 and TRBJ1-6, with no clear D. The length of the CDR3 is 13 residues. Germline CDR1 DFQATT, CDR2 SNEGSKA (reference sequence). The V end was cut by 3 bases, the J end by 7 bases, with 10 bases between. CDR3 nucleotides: TGCAGTGCTAGTGAAAGGGTAAATTCACCCCTCCACTAT. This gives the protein CSASERVNSPLHY.

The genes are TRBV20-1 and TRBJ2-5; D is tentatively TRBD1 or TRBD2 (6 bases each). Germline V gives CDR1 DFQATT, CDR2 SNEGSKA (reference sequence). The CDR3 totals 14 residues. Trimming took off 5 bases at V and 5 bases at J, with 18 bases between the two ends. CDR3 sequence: CSAPPVGGGETQYF. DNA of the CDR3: TGCAGTGCTCCACCGGTCGGGGGCGGCGAGACCCAGTACTTC.

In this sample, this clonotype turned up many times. CDR3 in amino acids: CASSSTPAVAGGPFPYEQYF. The CDR3 DNA is TGTGCCAGCAGCTCGACCCCCGCGGTAGCGGGAGGGCCCTTCCCCTACGAGCAGTACTTC. The chain couples TRBV7-8 to TRBJ2-7, with TRBD2 matching over 11 bases. V lost 4 bases, J lost 2 bases, and 19 bases stayed unmatched. Germline CDR1 SGHVS, CDR2 FQNEAQ. The CDR3 consists of 20 residues.

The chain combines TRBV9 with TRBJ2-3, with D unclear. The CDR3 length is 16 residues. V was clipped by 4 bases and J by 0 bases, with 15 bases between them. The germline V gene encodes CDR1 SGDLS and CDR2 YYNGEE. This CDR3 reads CASSLALTTSTDTQYF. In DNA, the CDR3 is TGTGCCAGCAGCTTAGCACTGACGACTAGCACAGATACGCAGTATTTT.

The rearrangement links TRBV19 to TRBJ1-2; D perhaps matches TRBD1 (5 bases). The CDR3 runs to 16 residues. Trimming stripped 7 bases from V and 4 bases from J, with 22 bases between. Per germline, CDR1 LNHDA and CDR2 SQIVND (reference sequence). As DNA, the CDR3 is TGTGCCAGTACCCGGGCCCGGACGTCCGGGGCCTATGGCTACACCTTC. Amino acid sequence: CASTRARTSGAYGYTF. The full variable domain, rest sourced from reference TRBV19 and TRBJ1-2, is DGGITQSPKYLFRKEGQNVTLSCEQNLNHDAMYWYRQDPGQGLRLIYYSQIVNDFQKGDIAEGYSVSREKKESFPLTVTSAQKNPTAFYLCASTRARTSGAYGYTFGSGTRLTVV.

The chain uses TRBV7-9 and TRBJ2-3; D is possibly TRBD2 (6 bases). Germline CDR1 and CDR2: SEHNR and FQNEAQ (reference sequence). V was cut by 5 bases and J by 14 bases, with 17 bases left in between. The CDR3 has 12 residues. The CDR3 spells CASSRGLSPAYF. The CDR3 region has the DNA TGTGCCAGCAGCCGTGGACTAAGCCCGGCGTATTTT.

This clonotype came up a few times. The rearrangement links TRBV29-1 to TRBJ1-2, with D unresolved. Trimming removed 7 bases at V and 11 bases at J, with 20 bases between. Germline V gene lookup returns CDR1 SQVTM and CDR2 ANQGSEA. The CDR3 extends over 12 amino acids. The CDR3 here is CSAASLRSFYTF. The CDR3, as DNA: TGCAGCGCCGCTTCCCTCCGATCCTTTTACACCTTC.

In nucleotides, the CDR3 is TGTGCCACCAGCACGGGACTAGCGGGGGCCACAGATACGCAGTATTTT. It yields the protein CATSTGLAGATDTQYF. V and J are TRBV15 and TRBJ2-3; TRBD2 agrees at 14 bases. The CDR3 sequence is 16 residues long. Trimming removed 4 bases from V and 2 bases from J; junction bases left unmatched: 2. CDR1 and CDR2 (germline): LNHNV, YYDKDF (reference sequence).

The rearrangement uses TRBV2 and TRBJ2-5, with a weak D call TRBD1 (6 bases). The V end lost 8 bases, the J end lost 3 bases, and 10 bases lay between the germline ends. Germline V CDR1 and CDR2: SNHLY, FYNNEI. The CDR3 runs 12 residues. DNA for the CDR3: TGTGCCAGCGGGACATTGAAAGAGACCCAGTACTTC. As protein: CASGTLKETQYF.

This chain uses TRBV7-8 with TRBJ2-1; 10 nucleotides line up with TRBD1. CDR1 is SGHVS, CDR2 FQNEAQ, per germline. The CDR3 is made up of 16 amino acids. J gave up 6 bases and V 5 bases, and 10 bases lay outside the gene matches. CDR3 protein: CASSPPWRTGGNEQFF. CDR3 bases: TGTGCCAGCAGCCCCCCCTGGAGGACAGGGGGCAATGAGCAGTTCTTC.

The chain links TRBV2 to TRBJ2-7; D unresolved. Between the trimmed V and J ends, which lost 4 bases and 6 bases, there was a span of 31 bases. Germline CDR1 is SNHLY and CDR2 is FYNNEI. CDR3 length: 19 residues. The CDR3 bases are TGTGCCAGCAGTGGCGATATCCGCCTGGGCATTACAGTGGCGCGCGAGCAGTACTTC. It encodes CASSGDIRLGITVAREQYF.

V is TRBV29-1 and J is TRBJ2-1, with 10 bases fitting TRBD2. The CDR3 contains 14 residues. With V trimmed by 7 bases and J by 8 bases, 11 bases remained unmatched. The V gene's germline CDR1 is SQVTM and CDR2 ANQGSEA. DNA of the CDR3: TGCAGCGGGTTTCTAGCGGGAGTTTACCATGAGCAGTTCTTC. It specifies CSGFLAGVYHEQFF.

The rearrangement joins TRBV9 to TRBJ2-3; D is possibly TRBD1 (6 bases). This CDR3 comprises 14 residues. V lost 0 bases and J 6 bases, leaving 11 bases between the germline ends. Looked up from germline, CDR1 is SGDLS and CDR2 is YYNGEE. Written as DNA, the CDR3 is TGTGCCAGCAGCGTAGATGGGGGCCGGGATACGCAGTATTTT. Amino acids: CASSVDGGRDTQYF.

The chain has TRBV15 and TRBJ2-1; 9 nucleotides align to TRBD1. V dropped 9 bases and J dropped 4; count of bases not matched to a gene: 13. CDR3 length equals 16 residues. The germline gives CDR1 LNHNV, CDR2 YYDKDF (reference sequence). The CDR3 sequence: CATSGDRDRDYNEQFF. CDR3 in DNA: TGTGCCACAAGCGGCGACCGGGACAGGGATTACAATGAGCAGTTCTTC.

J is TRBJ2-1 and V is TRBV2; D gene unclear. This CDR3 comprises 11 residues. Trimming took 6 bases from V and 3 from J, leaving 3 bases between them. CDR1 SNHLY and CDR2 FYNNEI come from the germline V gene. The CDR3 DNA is TGTGCCAGCAGAGACTACAATGAGCAGTTCTTC. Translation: CASRDYNEQFF.

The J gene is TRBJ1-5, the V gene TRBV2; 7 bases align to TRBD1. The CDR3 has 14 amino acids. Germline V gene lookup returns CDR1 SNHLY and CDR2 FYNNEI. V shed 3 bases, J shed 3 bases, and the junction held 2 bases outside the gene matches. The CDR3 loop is CASSETGNNQPQHF. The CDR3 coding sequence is TGTGCCAGCAGTGAGACAGGGAACAATCAGCCCCAGCATTTT.

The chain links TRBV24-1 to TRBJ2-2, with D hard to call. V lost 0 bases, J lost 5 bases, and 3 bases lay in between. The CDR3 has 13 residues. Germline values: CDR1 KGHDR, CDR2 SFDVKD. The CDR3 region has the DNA TGTGCCACCAGTGATTTGATAACCGGGGAGCTGTTTTTT. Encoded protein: CATSDLITGELFF.